This T cell receptor beta chain was profiled in a study of cytomegalovirus exposure and HLA in healthy donors (dated by TCRdb to 2015 to 2018). Study-level background: An earlier analysis of several hundred of the donors reported about 290 Gb of sequence data and 117 million unique TCR beta sequences from 150 million to 200 million T cells. An early release that covered some 640 HLA-typed donors contained about 300 gigabases of sequencing data and about 84 million unique TCR sequences. Of the roughly 400 genotyped donors, approximately 82% fell in the genetic ancestry cluster associated with self-reported Caucasian donors. The study was designed to test whether signatures of past pathogen exposure could be identified by cataloging public T cell receptors. The T cell repertoires of roughly 660 subjects were profiled by immunosequencing and related to cytomegalovirus serostatus. A separate validation cohort of more than 100 different subjects was used in addition to the approximately 700-subject first cohort. To predict cytomegalovirus infection status, the study brought together high-throughput TCR immunosequencing, statistical association of individual TCRs with disease status, and machine learning. To study patterns of TCR occurrence, a later analysis re-analyzed previously published TCR beta repertoires from several hundred donors and added high-resolution HLA genotyping. In the later analysis, no new phenotypic data were used to find candidate immune exposures; instead, reliance was placed on TCR beta sequences and their occurrence across donors. To decide whether each TCR beta V gene segment behaved as functional or pseudogenic, an earlier analysis of some 600 of the donors relied on high-throughput TCR beta sequencing. Donor age, sex, ethnicity and CMV serostatus were compiled alongside the repertoire data. Genome-wide SNP genotypes for about three fifths of the roughly 670 donors were used in a later genetic analysis, which treated that subset as a discovery cohort. All discovery cohort repertoires had been generated using a single sequencing platform. HLA typing covered class I and class II loci at four-digit resolution. The number of donors typed differed by locus, with roughly 620-630 for A, B, C, DRB1 and DQB1, 522 for DQA1, about 610 for DPA1, and approximately 470 for DPB1. About 5 DR-DQ haplotypes were handled as single units for association and clustering, since linkage in the cohort was strong. On average, roughly 240,000 unique TCR beta nucleotide sequences were sequenced per donor among several hundred genotyped donors of the cohort, with 15% to 20% of those sequences being non-productive.

Points the paper makes about the study in general: The sequencing pipeline was judged likely to have produced a cluster of highly shared sequence variants as a technical artifact. At a false discovery rate of 0.05, a later analysis linked about 16,000 TCR beta sequences to specific HLA alleles. The earlier analysis of 587 of the donors excluded 15 to 20 rarely observed V segments, including chromosome 9 orphons, because counts were too low. The authors suggested that the approach could potentially be extended to other disease states and immunological phenotypes. A later analysis found that most CMV-associated TCR beta chains appeared HLA-restricted, with HLA associations seemingly driven largely by CMV exposure. Compared with the roughly 670-donor mean, donors in an Asian-associated ancestry cluster had fewer N-insertions in productive TCRs, according to a later genetic analysis. In a later analysis, several top co-occurrence clusters were reported to appear linked to parvovirus B19, influenza, CMV and Epstein-Barr virus. Some IMGT-functional V segments, including TRBV6-2 and TRBV6-3, could not be distinguished by the 87-base-pair reads and were therefore excluded. In the study, approximately 160 TCR beta chains were listed as associated with cytomegalovirus. Sequencing depth was assumed to be roughly uniform across donors in the presence/absence analyses, though that assumption may not hold. When HLA alleles, especially DR and DQ, strongly co-occurred, attributing TCR associations to individual alleles was difficult. Because some donors lacked HLA typing at each locus, the association tests relied only on the typed subset. V-gene and J-gene trimming of TCR beta chains was associated with a missense DCLRE1C variant in a later genetic analysis, and the association was replicated in an independent cohort. Most TCR sequences were seen in very few donors, while some public TCRs were found in many individuals. In a later analysis, HLA-associated TCR beta chains showed more clonal expansion and lower generation probabilities than non-associated chains that were equally common. For the cohort, immune exposure information was limited to CMV serostatus. The classifier was reported to diagnose cytomegalovirus status with high specificity and sensitivity in both the original and validation cohorts. Broadly in line with IMGT annotations, most TCR beta V segments showed up in productive rearrangements about 90% or about 30% of the time in an earlier analysis of about 500 of the donors. The cohort was sequenced for TCR beta chains only, and without alpha or paired-chain data the features that could be detected were limited. In a later analysis, the rate of TCR association differed among HLA loci, with DRB1 alleles having the most associated TCRs and HLA-C alleles having the fewest. A further reported finding was that TCR beta sequences accurately predicted the HLA-A and HLA-B alleles for most subjects in the first cohort. Three of the identified cytomegalovirus-associated TCR beta chains were confirmed in vitro to be specific for cytomegalovirus antigens. Linkage disequilibrium might explain the correlated functional status among segregating V segments, but an unknown experimental factor could not be ruled out.

The cohort comprised 710 or so healthy bone marrow donors. Cohort members were all nominally healthy when sampled, although unrecorded immune exposures were likely present. The donor tested CMV seropositive and was one of the 289 seropositive cohort members. A peripheral blood sample was collected from each donor, and TCR beta sequencing was performed on peripheral blood mononuclear cells. The Qiagen DNeasy Blood Extraction Kit was used to extract genomic DNA from the blood cell samples. Receptor amplification or capture employed the immunoSEQ multiplex PCR assay. The multiplex PCR relied on a mix of 60 forward primers for TCR Vbeta segments and 13 reverse primers for TCR Jbeta segments. The CDR3 region of rearranged TCR beta genes was amplified from genomic DNA by a multiplex PCR assay. Amplified TCR beta libraries were sequenced as 87-base-pair reads on the Illumina HiSeq System. The original pipeline was this. A later analysis counted tens of millions of unique TCR beta chains across the 550 to 800 repertoires, and around 9.9 million of these chains were shared by at least two donors. Raw reads were error-corrected and collapsed into unique sequences by a nearest-neighbor algorithm in which closely related sequences were merged to remove PCR and sequencing errors. V, D and J gene segments were assigned by aligning CDR3 sequences to IMGT reference sequences. For a sequence to be retained, a match of at least six nucleotides to both a V gene segment and a J gene segment was required. Rearrangements were classified as productive when the CDR3 lacked stop codons and remained in frame with V and J, and all other rearrangements were classified as non-productive. Following IMGT convention, CDR3 was defined as the stretch from the second conserved V-encoded cysteine up to the conserved J-encoded phenylalanine. The earlier analysis of about 610 of the donors excluded sequences that lacked an unambiguous match to a single V gene segment. An earlier analysis of fewer than 650 of the donors classified V segments as functional when productive rearrangements were above 56.7% and as segregating when the standard deviation between donors was above 5%. To diagnose cytomegalovirus status from the catalog of TCR beta chain sequences, a statistical classification framework was built. In a later analysis, V and J genes were assigned by comparing TCR nucleotide sequences against IMGT/GENE-DB human TR gene sequences. In a later analysis, CDR3 sequences and most-parsimonious VDJ recombination scenarios were assigned using the TCRdist pipeline. In a later analysis, each TCR beta chain was defined by its CDR3 amino acid sequence together with its V-gene family, and reads without a unique V-gene family were excluded. To address suspected cross-contamination and a sequencing artifact, a later analysis removed 550 to 750 highly shared, low-generation-probability nucleotide sequences. A later analysis calculated a clonal expansion index for each public chain from normalized within-repertoire ranks of inferred template counts. A later analysis computed generation probabilities with a VDJ recombination model fitted to out-of-frame rearrangements, and checked the results against IGoR. Hypergeometric tests were used in a later analysis to score TCR-TCR, TCR-HLA and TCR-CMV co-occurrence, with a repertoire-size bias correction applied to the TCR pairs. False discovery rates were estimated in a later analysis by permuting HLA or CMV assignments 20 times. A later analysis grouped co-occurring TCRs with DBSCAN, adding TCRdist sequence similarity when clustering within HLA-allele-positive subsets. Repertoires with fewer than 30,000 or more than 120,000 public chains, plus five repertoires with anomalous nucleotide sharing, were excluded from co-occurrence clustering. TCRdb holds this immuneACCESS table with in-frame rearrangements only. Some clones are missing; in checked studies, unresolved V genes explain under half, and the rest has no known cause. For V, J and clone size, that table is used; D and trimming come from the DNA. For this sample there are 85,000 to 130,000 clones; 79% appear just once. The ten largest clones add up to around 4% of the sample.

Concerning this clone itself: No cognate antigen has been identified for it. Base quality data are lacking; no much larger clone is found one base away.

CDR1 is given as GTSNPN and CDR2 as SVGIG, both from the germline V gene (reference sequence). V sheds 2 bases and J sheds 9 bases, leaving 11 bases between their ends. Counted from cysteine to phenylalanine, this CDR3 has 12 amino acids. The only DNA kept is the CDR3, 36 bases in frame from the first base. This sequence was found in a female donor in good health and CMV-seropositive. The chain couples TRBV30 to TRBJ1-3; the D segment cannot be called with confidence. Sequenced input: PBMCs. CDR3 protein: CAWSPTSGTIYF. In nucleotides, the sequence is TGTGCCTGGAGTCCTACTAGCGGCACCATATATTTT. Here the CDR3 is joined to the reference TRBV30 and TRBJ1-3 genes, and the full variable domain is: SQTIHQWPATLVQPVGSPLSLECTVEGTSNPNLYWYRQAAGRGLQLLFYSVGIGQISSEVPQNLSASRPQDRQFILSSKKLLLSDSGFYLCAWSPTSGTIYFGEGSWLTVV.